This TCR beta chain is drawn from a study of blood T cell repertoires in COVID-19. The V and J ends lost 2 bases and 4 bases, in that order; junction bases with no gene match: 6. CDR3 length equals 18 residues. The V gene's germline CDR1 is SEHNR and CDR2 FQNEAQ (reference sequence). Original methodology: Reference gene primer amplification gave nucleated cell count estimates. The repertoire was sequenced with immunoSEQ multiplex PCR; TCRdb's copy has only in-frame clones and lacks some. That table gives V, J and clone size, and the DNA gave D and trimming. The sample lists more than 50,000 clones, around nine tenths occurring once.

Sequenced sample: peripheral blood. The chain uses TRBV7-9 and TRBJ2-6; 12 nucleotides align to TRBD1. The clonotype originates from a human donor in a cohort sampled during active COVID-19. CDR3 residues: CASSLKGQGAPGANVLTF. DNA for the CDR3: TGTGCCAGCAGCTTAAAGGGACAGGGGGCTCCCGGGGCCAACGTCCTGACTTTC.